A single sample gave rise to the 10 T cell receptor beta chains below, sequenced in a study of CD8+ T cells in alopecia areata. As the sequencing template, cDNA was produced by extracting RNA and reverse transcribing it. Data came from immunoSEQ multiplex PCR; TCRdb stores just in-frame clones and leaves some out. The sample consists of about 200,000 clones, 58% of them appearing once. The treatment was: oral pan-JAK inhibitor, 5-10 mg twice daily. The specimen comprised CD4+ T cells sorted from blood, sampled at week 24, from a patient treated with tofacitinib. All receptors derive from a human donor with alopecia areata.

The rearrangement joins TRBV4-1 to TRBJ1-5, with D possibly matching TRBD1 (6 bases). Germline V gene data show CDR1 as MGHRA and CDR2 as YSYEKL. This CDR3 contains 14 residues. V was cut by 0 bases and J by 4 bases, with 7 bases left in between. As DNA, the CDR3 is TGCGCCAGCAGCCAAGAACAGGGAAATCAGCCCCAGCATTTT. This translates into CASSQEQGNQPQHF.

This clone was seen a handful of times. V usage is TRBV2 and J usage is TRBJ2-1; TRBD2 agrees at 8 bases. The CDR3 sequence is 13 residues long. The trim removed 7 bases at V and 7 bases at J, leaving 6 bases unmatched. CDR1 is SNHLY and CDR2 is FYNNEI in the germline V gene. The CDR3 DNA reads TGTGCCAGCAAAGCGGGAGAAGCGAATGAGCAGTTCTTC. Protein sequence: CASKAGEANEQFF. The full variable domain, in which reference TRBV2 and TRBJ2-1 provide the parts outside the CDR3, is EPEVTQTPSHQVTQMGQEVILRCVPISNHLYFYWYRQILGQKVEFLVSFYNNEISEKSEIFDDQFSVERPDGSNFTLKIRSTKLEDSAMYFCASKAGEANEQFFGPGTRLTVL.

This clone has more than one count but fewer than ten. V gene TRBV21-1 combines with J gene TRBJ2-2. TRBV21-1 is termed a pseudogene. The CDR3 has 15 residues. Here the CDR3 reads CASSKAERGTGELFF. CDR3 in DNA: TGTGCCAGCAGCAAAGCAGAGAGGGGCACCGGGGAGCTGTTTTTT.

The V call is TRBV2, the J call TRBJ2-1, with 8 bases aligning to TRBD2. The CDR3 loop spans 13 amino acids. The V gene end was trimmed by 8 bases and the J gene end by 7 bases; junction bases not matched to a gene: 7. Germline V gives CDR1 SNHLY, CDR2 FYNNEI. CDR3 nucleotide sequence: TGTGCCAGCTGGGCGGGAGGCGGGAATGAGCAGTTCTTC. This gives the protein CASWAGGGNEQFF.

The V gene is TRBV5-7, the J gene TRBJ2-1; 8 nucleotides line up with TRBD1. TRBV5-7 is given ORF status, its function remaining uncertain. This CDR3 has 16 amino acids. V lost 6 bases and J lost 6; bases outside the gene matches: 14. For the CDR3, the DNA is TGTGCCAGCATCACCGTCGCGGACAGGGCCCCCAATGAGCAGTTCTTC. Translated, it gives CASITVADRAPNEQFF.

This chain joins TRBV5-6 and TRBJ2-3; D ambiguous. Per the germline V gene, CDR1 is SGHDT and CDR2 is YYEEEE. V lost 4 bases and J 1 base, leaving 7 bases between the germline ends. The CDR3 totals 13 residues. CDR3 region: CASSRAGTDTQYF. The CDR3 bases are TGTGCCAGCAGCCGCGCAGGCACAGATACGCAGTATTTT.

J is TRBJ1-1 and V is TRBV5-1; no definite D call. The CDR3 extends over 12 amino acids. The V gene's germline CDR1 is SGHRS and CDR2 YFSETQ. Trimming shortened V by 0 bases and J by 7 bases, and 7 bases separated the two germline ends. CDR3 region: CASSLDAREAFF. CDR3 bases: TGCGCCAGCAGCTTGGACGCTCGTGAAGCTTTCTTT.

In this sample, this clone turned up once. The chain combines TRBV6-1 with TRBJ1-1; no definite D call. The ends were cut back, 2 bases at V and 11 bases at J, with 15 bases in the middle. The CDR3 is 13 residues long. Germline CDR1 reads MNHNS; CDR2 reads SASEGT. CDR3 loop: CASSEYEGIGAFF. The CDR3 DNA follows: TGTGCCAGCAGTGAATACGAAGGGATTGGTGCTTTCTTT.

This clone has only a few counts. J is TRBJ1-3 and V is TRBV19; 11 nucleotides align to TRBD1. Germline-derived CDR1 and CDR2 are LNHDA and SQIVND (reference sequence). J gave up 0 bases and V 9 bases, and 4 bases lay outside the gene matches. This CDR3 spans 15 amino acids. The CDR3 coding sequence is TGTGCCAGCGGGACAGGGGGGCTCTCTGGAAACACCATATATTTT. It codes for CASGTGGLSGNTIYF.

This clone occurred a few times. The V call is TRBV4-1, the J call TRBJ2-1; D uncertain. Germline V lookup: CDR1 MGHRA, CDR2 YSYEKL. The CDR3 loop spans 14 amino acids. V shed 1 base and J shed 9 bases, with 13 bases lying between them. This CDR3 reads CASSQVGSLVEQFF. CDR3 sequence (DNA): TGCGCCAGCAGCCAAGTGGGGTCTCTCGTTGAGCAGTTCTTC.